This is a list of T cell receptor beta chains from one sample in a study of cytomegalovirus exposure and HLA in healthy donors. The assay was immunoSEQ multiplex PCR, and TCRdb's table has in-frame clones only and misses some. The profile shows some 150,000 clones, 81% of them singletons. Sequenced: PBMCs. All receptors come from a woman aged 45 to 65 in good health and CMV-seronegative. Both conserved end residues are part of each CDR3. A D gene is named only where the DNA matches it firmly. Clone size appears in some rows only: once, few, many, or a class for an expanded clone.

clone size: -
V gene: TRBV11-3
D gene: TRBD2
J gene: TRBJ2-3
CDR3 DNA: TGTGCCAGCAGCTTAGGGGGAGGGAGAGATACGCAGTATTTT
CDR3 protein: CASSLGGGRDTQYF

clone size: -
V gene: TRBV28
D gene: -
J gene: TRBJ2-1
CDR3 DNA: TGTGCCAGCAGCCCTAGGGGGAATTCGGACAATGAGCAGTTCTTC
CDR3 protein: CASSPRGNSDNEQFF

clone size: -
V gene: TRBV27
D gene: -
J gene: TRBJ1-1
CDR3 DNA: TGTGCCAGCACCGGGAGGAACACTGAAGCTTTCTTT
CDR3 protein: CASTGRNTEAFF

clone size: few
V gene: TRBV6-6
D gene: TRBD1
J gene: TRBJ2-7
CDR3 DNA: TGTGCCAGCAGCGTCCGGGACAGGGGGCTAGAGCAGTACTTC
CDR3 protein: CASSVRDRGLEQYF

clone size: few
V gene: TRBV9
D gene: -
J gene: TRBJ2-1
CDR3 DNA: TGTGCCAGCAGCGTAGACAGGACCGATGAGCAGTTCTTC
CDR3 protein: CASSVDRTDEQFF

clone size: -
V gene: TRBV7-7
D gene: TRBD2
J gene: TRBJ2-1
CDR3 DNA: TGTGCCAGCAGCTTATCATCTAGCGGGTTCAATGAGCAGTTCTTC
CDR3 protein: CASSLSSSGFNEQFF

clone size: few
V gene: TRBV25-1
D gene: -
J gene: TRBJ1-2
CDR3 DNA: TGTGCCAGCAGCAGGGGAACCTATGGCTACACCTTC
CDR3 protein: CASSRGTYGYTF

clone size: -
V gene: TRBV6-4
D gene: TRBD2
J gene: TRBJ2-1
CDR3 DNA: TGTGCCAGCAGTCCTCTAGCGGGAGGCTACAATGAGCAGTTCTTC
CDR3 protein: CASSPLAGGYNEQFF

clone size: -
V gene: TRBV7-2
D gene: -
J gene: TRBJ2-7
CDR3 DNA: TGTGCCAGCAGCGCCAGTCCGGGAGAGGGTTACGAGCAGTACTTC
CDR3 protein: CASSASPGEGYEQYF

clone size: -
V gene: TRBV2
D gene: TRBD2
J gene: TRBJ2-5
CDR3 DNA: TGTGCCAGCAGTATTGGGACTAGCGGGACCACTTACCAAGAGACCCAGTACTTC
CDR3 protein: CASSIGTSGTTYQETQYF

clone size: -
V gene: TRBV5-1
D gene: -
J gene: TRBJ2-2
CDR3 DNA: TGCGCCAGCAGCTTTGACAGGACCTCGACCGGGGAGCTGTTTTTT
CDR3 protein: CASSFDRTSTGELFF

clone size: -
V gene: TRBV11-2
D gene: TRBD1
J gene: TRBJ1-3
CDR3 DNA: TGTGCCAGCAGCTTAGTCCAGGGGGGCGGAAACACCATATATTTT
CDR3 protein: CASSLVQGGGNTIYF

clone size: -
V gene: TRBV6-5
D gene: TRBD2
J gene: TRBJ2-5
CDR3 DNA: TGTGCCAGCAGCCCAGGACTAGCGGGGGGGGAGACCCAGTACTTC
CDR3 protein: CASSPGLAGGETQYF

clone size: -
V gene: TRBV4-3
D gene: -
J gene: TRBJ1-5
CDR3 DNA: TGCGCCAGCAGCCAAGAGATAGGGGGAGAGCCCCAGCATTTT
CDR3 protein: CASSQEIGGEPQHF

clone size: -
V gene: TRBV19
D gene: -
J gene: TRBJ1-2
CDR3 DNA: TGTGCCAGTAGTACGAGACCCCTCGGGGGCTACACCTTC
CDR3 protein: CASSTRPLGGYTF

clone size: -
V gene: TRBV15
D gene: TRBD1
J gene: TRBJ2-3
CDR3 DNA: TGTGCCACCAGCACCCGACAGGGGCGTACAGATACGCAGTATTTT
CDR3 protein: CATSTRQGRTDTQYF

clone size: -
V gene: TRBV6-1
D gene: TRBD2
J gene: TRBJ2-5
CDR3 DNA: TGTGCCAGCAGGGTAGCGGGAGTTGCGACCCAGTACTTC
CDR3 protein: CASRVAGVATQYF

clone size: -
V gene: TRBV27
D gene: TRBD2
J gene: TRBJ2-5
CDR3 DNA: TGTGCCAGCAGTTTAGGAGGGCGGGGGGAGACCCAGTACTTC
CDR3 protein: CASSLGGRGETQYF

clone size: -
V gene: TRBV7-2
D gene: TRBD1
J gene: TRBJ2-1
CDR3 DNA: TGTGCCAGCAGCATGGACAGGGTCAGATCCAATGAGCAGTTCTTC
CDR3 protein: CASSMDRVRSNEQFF

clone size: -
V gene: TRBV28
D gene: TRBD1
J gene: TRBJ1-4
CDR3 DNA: TGTGCCAGCAGCCGGACAGGGGGTAATGAAAAACTGTTTTTT
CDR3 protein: CASSRTGGNEKLFF

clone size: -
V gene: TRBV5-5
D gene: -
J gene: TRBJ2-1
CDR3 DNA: TGTGCCAGCAGCTTTGCCACAGACAATGAGCAGTTCTTC
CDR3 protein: CASSFATDNEQFF

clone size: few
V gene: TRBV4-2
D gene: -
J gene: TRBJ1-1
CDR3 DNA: TGTGCCAGCAGCCCCGGGACTAACCGAGAGACTTTCTTT
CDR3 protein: CASSPGTNRETFF

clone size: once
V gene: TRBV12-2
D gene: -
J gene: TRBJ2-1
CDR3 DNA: TGTGCAAGTCGCTTAATGGGAGGGGGGGATGAGCAGTTCTTC
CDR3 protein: CASRLMGGGDEQFF

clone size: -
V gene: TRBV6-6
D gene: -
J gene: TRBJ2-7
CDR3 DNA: TGTGCCAGCAGTTTACAGGGTACCTACGAGCAGTACTTC
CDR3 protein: CASSLQGTYEQYF